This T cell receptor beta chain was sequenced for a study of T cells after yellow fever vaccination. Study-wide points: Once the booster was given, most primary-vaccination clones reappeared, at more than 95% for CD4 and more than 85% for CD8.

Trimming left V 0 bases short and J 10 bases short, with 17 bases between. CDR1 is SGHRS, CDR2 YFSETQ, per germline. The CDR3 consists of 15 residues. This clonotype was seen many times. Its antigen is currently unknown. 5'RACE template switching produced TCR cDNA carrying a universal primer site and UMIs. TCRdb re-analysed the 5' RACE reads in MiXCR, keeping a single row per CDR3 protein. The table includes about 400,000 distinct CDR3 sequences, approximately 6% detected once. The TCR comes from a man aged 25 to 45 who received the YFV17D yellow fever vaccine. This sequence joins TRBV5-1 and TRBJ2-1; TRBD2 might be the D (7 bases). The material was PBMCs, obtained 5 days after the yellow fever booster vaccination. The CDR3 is CASSLGGRGMNEQFF. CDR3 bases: TGCGCCAGCAGCTTGGGGGGGAGGGGGATGAACGAGCAGTTCTTC.